The 3 T cell receptor beta chains in this list originate from one sample, sequenced in a study of blood T cell repertoires in COVID-19. The protocol was immunoSEQ multiplex PCR, while the TCRdb copy is restricted to in-frame clones and leaves out a portion. This sample yields under 250,000 clones, of which roughly 82% are seen a single time; around 9.5% belongs to the top ten. Source material: peripheral blood. These receptors were collected from a man aged 45-65 years with active or convalescent COVID-19.

This clone came up a few times. This CDR3 is missing its conserved last phenylalanine or tryptophan, likely due to a read error. The DNA is left out, because the CDR3 cannot be placed on it with certainty; the CDR3 is given as TCRdb lists it. The chain combines TRBV4-3 with TRBJ2-7; the table names TRBD1, a call not compared with the DNA. Germline loops: CDR1 LGHNA, CDR2 YSLEER. Inclusive of both ends, the CDR3 amounts to 10 amino acids. CDR3 in amino acids: CASSQGGQGA.

This chain joins TRBV18 and TRBJ2-3; TRBD2 matches 9 bases. This CDR3 has 15 residues. The germline gives CDR1 KGHSH, CDR2 LQKENI. V lost 3 bases and J lost 1; bases outside the gene matches: 2. The DNA for the CDR3 is TGTGCCAGCTCACCTCGGACTAGCGGCACAGATACGCAGTATTTT. It is translated as CASSPRTSGTDTQYF.

This chain joins TRBV2 and TRBJ2-7; possible D gene TRBD2, 5 bases. The V gene lost 6 bases and the J gene lost 5 bases, with 11 bases spanning the gap. Germline CDR1 SNHLY, CDR2 FYNNEI. This CDR3 has 12 residues. CDR3 region: CASSYTSHEQYV. CDR3 nucleotide sequence: TGTGCCAGCAGCTACACTAGTCACGAGCAGTACGTC.